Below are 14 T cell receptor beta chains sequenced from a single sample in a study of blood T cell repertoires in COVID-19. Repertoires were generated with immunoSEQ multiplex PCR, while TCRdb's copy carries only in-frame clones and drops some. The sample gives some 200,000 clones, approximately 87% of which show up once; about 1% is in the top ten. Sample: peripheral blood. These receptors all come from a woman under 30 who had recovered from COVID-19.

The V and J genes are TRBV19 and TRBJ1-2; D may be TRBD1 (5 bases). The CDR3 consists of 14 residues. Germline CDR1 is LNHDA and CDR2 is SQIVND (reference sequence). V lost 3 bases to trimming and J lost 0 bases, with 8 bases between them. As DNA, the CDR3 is TGTGCCAGTAGTATGGCAGGGCCTAACTATGGCTACACCTTC. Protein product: CASSMAGPNYGYTF.

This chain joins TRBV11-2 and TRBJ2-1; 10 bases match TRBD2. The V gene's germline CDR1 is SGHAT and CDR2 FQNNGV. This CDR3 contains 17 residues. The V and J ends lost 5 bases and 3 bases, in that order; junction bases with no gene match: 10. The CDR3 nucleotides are TGTGCCAGCAGCCCCTGGCTAGCGGGAGTCATCTACAATGAGCAGTTCTTC. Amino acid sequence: CASSPWLAGVIYNEQFF.

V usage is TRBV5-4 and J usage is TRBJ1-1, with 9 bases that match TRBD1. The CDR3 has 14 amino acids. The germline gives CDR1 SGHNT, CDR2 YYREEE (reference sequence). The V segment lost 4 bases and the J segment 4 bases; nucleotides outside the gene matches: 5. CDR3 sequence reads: CASSRGQGGTEAFF. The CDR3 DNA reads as TGTGCCAGCAGCCGGGGACAGGGAGGCACTGAAGCTTTCTTT.

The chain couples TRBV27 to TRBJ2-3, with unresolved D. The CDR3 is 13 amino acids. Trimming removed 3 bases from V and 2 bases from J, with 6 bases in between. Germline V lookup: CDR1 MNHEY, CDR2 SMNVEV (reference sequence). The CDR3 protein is CASSFPFTDTQYF. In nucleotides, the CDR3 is TGTGCCAGCAGTTTCCCATTCACAGATACGCAGTATTTT.

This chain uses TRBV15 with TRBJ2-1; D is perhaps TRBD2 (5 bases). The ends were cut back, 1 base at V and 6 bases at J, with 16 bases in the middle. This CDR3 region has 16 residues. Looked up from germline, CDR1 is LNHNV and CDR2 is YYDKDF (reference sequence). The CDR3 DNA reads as TGTGCCACCAGCAGAGTTGGTGCGAACGGAGGCAATGAGCAGTTCTTC. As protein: CATSRVGANGGNEQFF.

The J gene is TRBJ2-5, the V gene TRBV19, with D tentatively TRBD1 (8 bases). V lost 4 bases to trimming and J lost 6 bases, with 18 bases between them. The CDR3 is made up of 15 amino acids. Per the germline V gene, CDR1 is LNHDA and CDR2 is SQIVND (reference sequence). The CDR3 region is CASSTTGGGTKTQYF. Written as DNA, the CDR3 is TGTGCCAGTAGTACAACAGGGGGGGGAACGAAGACCCAGTACTTC.

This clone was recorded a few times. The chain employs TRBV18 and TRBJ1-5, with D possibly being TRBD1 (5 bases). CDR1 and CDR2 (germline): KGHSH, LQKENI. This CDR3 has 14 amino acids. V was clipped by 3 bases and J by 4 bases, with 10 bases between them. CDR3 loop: CASSPGLLNQPQHF. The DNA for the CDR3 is TGTGCCAGCTCACCGGGACTGCTTAATCAGCCCCAGCATTTT.

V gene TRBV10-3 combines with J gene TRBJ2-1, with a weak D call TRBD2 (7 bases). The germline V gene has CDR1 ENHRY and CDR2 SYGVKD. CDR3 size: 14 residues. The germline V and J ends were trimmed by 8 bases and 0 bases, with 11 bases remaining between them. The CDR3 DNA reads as TGTGCCATCGGGGGCGGGAGCTCCTACAATGAGCAGTTCTTC. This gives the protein CAIGGGSSYNEQFF.

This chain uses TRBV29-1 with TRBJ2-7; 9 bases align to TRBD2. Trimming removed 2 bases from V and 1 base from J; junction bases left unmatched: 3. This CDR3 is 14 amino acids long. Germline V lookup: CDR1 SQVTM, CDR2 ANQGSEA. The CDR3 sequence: CSVEQTSGSYEQYF. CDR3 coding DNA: TGCAGCGTTGAACAGACTAGCGGTTCCTACGAGCAGTACTTC.

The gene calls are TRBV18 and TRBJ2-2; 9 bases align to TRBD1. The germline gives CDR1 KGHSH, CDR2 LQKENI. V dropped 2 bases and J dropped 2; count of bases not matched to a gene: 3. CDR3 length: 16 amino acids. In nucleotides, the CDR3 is TGTGCCAGCTCACCAGTGGACAGGGGAAACACCGGGGAGCTGTTTTTT. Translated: CASSPVDRGNTGELFF.

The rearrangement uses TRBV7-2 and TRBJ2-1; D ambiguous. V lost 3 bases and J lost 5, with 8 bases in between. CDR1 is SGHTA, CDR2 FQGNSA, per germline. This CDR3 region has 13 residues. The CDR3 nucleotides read TGTGCCAGCAGCTTCTCCAGGAACAATGAGCAGTTCTTC. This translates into CASSFSRNNEQFF.

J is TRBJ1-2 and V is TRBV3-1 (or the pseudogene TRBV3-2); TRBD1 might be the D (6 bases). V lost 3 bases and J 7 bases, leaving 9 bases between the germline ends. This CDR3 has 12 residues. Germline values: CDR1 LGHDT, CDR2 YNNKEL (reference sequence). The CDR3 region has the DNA TGTGCCAGCAGCCAGGGGGCGCGTGGCTACACCTTC. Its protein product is CASSQGARGYTF.

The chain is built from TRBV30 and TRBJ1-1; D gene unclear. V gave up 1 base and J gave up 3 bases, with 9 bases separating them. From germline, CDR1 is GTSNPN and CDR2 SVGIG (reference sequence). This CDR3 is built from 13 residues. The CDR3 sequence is CAWSGAEYTEAFF. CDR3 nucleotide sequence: TGTGCCTGGAGTGGTGCGGAGTACACTGAAGCTTTCTTT. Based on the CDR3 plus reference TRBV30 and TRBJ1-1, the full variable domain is SQTIHQWPATLVQPVGSPLSLECTVEGTSNPNLYWYRQAAGRGLQLLFYSVGIGQISSEVPQNLSASRPQDRQFILSSKKLLLSDSGFYLCAWSGAEYTEAFFGQGTRLTVV.

The CDR3 DNA follows: TGTGCCTGGAGTCTTAGTTTTGAGCAGTTCTTC. It translates to CAWSLSFEQFF. This sequence joins TRBV30 and TRBJ2-1, with no clear D. Germline CDR1 reads GTSNPN; CDR2 reads SVGIG (reference sequence). The V end lost 2 bases, the J end lost 9 bases, and 8 bases lay between the germline ends. CDR3 length: 11 amino acids.